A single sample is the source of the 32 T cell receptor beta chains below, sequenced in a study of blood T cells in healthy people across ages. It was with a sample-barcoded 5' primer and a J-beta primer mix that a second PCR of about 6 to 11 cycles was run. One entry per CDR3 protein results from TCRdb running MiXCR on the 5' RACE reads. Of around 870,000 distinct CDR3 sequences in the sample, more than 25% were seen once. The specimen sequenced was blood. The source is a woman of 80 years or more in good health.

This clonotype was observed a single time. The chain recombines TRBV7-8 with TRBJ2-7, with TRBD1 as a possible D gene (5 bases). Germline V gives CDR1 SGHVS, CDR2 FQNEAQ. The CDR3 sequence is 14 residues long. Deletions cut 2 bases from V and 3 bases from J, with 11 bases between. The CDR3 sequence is CASSLSYDSYEQYF. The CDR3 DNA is TGTGCCAGCAGCTTAAGCTATGACAGCTACGAGCAGTACTTC.

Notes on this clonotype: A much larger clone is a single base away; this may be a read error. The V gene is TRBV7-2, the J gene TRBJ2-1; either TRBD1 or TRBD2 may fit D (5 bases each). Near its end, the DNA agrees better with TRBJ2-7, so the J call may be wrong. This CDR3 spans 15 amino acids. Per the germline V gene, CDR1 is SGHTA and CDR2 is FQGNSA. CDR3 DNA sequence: TGTGCCACCCTTGAGGGGTGGGGATCCTACAATGAGCAGTACTTC. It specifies CATLEGWGSYNEQYF.

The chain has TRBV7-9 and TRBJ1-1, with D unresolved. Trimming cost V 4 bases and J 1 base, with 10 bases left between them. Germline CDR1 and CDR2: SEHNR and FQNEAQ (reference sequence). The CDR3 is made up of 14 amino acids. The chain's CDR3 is CASSSKLTNTEAFF. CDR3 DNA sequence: TGTGCCAGCAGCTCTAAACTTACGAACACTGAAGCTTTCTTT.

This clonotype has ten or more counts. The CDR3 sequence: CASSQDSGRANYGYTF. The CDR3 nucleotides read TGCGCCAGCAGCCAAGACTCCGGACGGGCTAACTATGGCTACACCTTC. The V gene is TRBV4-1, the J gene TRBJ1-2, with D unresolved. V gave up 0 bases and J gave up 0 bases, with 11 bases separating them. Germline V gene sequence: CDR1 MGHRA, CDR2 YSYEKL. The CDR3 is made up of 16 amino acids.

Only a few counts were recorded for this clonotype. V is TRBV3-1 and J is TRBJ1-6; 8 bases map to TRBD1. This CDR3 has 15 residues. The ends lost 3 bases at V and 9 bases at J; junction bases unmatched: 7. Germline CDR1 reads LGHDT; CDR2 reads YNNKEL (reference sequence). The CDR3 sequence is CASSQEDRARSPLHF. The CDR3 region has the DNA TGTGCCAGCAGCCAGGAGGACAGGGCTCGTTCACCCCTCCACTTT.

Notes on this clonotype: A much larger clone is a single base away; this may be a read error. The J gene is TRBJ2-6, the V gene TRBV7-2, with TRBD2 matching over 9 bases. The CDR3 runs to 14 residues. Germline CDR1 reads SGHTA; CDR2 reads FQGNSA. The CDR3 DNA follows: TGTGCCAGCAGCCCAGCGGGGGGAAGCAACGTCCGGACTTTC. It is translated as CASSPAGGSNVRTF.

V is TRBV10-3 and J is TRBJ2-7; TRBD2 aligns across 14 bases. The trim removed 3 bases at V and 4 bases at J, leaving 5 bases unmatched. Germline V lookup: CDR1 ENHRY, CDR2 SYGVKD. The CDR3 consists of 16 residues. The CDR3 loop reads CAISDSRTSGRYEQYF. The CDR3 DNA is TGTGCCATCAGTGATAGCAGGACTAGCGGGAGGTACGAGCAGTACTTC.

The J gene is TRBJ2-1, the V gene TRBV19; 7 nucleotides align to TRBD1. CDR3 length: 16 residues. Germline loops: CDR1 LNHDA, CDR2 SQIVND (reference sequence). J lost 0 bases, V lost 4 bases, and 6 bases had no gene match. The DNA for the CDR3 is TGTGCCAGTAGTACTCGGGACAGAAGCTCCTACAATGAGCAGTTCTTC. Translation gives CASSTRDRSSYNEQFF.

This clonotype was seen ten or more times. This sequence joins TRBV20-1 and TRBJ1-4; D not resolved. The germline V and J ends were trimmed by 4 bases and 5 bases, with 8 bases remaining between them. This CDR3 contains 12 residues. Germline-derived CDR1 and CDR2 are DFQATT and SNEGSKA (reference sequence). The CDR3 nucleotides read TGCAGTGCTATGGGCGGGAATGAAAAACTGTTTTTT. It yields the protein CSAMGGNEKLFF.

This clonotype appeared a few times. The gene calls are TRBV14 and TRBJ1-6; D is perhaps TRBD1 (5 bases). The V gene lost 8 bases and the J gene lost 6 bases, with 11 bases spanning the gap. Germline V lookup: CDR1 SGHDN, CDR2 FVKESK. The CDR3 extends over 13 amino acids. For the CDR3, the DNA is TGTGCCAGCTCGTGGCAGGGTAATTCACCCCTCCACTTT. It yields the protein CASSWQGNSPLHF. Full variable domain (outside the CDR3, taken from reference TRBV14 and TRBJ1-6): EAGVTQFPSHSVIEKGQTVTLRCDPISGHDNLYWYRRVMGKEIKFLLHFVKESKQDESGMPNNRFLAERTGGTYSTLKVQPAELEDSGVYFCASSWQGNSPLHFGNGTRLTVT.

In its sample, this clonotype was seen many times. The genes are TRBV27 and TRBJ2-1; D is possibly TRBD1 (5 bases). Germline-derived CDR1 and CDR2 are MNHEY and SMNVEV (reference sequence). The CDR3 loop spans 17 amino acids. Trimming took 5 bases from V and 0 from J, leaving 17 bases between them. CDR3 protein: CASSLLTGLSSYNEQFF. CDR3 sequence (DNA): TGTGCCAGCAGTCTGTTAACAGGCCTGAGCTCCTACAATGAGCAGTTCTTC.

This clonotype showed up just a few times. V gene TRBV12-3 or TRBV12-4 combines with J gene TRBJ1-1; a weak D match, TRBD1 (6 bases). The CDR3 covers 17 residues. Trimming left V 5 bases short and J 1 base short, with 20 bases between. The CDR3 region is CASSPLGGGKGNTEAFF. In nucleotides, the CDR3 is TGTGCCAGCAGTCCCCTCGGAGGGGGGAAGGGGAACACTGAAGCTTTCTTT.

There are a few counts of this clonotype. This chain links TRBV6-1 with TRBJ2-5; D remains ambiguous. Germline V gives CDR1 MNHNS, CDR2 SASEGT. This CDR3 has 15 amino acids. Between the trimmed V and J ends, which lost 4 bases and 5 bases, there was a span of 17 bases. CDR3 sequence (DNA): TGTGCCAGCAGTGTACAGACGGCCCAGCACGAGACCCAGTACTTC. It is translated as CASSVQTAQHETQYF.

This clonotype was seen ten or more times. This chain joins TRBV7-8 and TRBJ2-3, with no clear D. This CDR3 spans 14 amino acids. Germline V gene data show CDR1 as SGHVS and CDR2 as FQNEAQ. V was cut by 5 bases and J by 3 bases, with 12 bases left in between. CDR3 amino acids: CASSLLWVTDTQYF. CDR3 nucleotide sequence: TGTGCCAGCAGCCTACTGTGGGTGACAGATACGCAGTATTTT.

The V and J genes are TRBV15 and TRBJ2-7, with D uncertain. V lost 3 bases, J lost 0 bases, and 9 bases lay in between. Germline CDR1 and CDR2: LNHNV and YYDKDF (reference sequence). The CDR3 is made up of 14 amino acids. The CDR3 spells CATSRMLSSYEQYF. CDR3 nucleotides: TGTGCCACCAGCAGGATGTTGAGCTCCTACGAGCAGTACTTC.

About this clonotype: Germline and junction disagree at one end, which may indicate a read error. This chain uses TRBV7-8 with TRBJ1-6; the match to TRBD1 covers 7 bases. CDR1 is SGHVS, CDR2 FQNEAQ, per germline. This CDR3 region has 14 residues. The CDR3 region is CASSLARDSSPPHF. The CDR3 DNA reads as TGTGCCAGCAGCTTAGCTAGGGACAGCTCACCCCCCCACTTT.

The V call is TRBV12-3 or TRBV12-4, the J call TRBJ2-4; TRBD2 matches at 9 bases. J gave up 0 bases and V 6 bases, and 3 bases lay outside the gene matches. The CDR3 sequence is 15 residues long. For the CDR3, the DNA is TGTGCCAGCAGAAGGACTAGCGCAGCCAAAAACATTCAGTACTTC. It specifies CASRRTSAAKNIQYF.

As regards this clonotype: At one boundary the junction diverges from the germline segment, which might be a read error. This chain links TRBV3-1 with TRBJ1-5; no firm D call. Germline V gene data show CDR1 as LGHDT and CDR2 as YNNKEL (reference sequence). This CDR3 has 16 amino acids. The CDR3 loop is CAGSPFSGPSNQPQHF. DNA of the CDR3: TGTGCCGGCAGCCCTTTTTCCGGGCCAAGCAATCAGCCCCAGCATTTT. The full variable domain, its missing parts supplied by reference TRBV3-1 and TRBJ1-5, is DTAVSQTPKYLVTQMGNDKSIKCEQNLGHDTMYWYKQDSKKFLKIMFSYNNKELIINETVPNRFSPKSPDKAHLNLHINSLELGDSAVYFCAGSPFSGPSNQPQHFGDGTRLSIL.

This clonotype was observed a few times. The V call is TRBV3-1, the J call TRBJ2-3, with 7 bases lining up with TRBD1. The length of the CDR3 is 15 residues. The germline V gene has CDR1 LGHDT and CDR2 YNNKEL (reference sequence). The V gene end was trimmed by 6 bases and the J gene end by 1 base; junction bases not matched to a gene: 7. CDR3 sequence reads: CASSRPQGGTDTQYF. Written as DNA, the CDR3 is TGTGCCAGCAGTCGACCGCAGGGGGGCACAGATACGCAGTATTTT.

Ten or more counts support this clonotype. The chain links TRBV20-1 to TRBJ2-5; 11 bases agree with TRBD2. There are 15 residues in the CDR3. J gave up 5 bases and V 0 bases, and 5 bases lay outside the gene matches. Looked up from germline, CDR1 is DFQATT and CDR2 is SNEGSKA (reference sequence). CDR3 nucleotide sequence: TGCAGTGCTAGAGAACTAGCGGGGGTGTGGGAGACCCAGTACTTC. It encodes CSARELAGVWETQYF.

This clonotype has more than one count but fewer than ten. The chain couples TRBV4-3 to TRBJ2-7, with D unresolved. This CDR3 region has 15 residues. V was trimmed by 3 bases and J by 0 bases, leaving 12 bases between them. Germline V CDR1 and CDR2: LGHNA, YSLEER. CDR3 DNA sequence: TGCGCCAGCAGCCACAACAACAAGAGCTCCTACGAGCAGTACTTC. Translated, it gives CASSHNNKSSYEQYF.

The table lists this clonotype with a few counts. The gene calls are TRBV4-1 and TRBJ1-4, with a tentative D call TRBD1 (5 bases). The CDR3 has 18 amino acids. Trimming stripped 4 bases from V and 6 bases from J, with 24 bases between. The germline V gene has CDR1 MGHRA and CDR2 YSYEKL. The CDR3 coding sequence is TGCGCCAGCAGCCGAAGGTCCGAGGCAGGGCAGAGGCATGAAAAACTGTTTTTT. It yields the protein CASSRRSEAGQRHEKLFF.

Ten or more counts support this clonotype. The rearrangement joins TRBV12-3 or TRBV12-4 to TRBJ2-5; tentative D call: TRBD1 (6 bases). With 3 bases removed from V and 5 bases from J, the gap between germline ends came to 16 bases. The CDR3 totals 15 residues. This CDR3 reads CASSFSGGPGETQYF. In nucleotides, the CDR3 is TGTGCCAGCAGTTTTAGTGGGGGCCCAGGGGAGACCCAGTACTTC.

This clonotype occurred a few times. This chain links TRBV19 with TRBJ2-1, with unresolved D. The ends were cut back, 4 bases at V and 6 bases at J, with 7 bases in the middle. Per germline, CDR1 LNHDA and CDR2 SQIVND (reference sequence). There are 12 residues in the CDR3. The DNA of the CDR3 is TGTGCCAGTAGTACGTTCCGCAATGAGCAGTTCTTC. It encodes CASSTFRNEQFF.

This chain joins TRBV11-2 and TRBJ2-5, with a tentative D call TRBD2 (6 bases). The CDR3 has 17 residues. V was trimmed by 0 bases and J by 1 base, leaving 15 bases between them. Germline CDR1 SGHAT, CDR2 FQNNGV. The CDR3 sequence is CASSLDSGRLLQETQYF. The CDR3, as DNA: TGTGCCAGCAGCTTAGATAGCGGCAGACTCCTCCAAGAGACCCAGTACTTC.

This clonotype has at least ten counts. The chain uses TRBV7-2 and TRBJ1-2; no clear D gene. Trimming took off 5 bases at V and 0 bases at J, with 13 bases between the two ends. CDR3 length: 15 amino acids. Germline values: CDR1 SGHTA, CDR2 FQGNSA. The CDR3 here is CASSPETLPNYGYTF. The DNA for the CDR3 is TGTGCCAGCAGCCCCGAGACACTCCCTAACTATGGCTACACCTTC. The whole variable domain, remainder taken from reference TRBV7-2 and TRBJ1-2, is GAGVSQSPSNKVTEKGKDVELRCDPISGHTALYWYRQSLGQGLEFLIYFQGNSAPDKSGLPSDRFSAERTGGSVSTLTIQRTQQEDSAVYLCASSPETLPNYGYTFGSGTRLTVV.

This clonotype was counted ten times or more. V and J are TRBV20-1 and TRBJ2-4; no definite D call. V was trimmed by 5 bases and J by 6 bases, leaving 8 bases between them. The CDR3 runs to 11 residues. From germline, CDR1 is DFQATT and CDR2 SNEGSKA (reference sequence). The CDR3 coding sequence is TGCAGTGCTGCCGACGGAAACATTCAGTACTTC. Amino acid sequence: CSAADGNIQYF.

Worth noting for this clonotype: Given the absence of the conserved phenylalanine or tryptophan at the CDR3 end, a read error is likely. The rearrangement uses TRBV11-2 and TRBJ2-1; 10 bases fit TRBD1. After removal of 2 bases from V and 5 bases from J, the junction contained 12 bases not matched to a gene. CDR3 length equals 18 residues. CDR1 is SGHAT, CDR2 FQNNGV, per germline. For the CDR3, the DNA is TGTGCCAGCAGCTTACGATGGGCTGGGACAGGGGCCCACAATGAGCAGTTCCTC. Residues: CASSLRWAGTGAHNEQFL.

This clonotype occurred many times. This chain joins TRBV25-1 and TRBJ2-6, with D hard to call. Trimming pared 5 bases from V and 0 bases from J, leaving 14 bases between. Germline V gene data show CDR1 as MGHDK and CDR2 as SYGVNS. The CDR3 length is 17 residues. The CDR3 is CASSYPGRLSGANVLTF. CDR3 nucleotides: TGTGCCAGCAGTTATCCCGGTCGGCTCTCTGGGGCCAACGTCCTGACTTTC.

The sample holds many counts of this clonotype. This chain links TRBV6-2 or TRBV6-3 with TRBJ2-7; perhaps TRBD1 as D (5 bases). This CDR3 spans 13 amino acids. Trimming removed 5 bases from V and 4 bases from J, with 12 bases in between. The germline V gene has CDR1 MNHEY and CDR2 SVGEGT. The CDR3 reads CASSQGVWYEQYF. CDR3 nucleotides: TGTGCCAGCAGTCAAGGGGTGTGGTACGAGCAGTACTTC.

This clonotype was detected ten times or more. CDR3 sequence reads: CASSLGGGGRNQPQHF. The CDR3 DNA sequence: TGTGCCAGCAGCTTAGGAGGGGGGGGCCGCAATCAGCCCCAGCATTTT. The chain links TRBV7-2 to TRBJ1-5, with D tentatively TRBD1 (6 bases). The CDR3 extends over 16 amino acids. Deletions cut 1 base from V and 2 bases from J, with 12 bases between. Germline lookup yields CDR1 SGHTA and CDR2 FQGNSA.

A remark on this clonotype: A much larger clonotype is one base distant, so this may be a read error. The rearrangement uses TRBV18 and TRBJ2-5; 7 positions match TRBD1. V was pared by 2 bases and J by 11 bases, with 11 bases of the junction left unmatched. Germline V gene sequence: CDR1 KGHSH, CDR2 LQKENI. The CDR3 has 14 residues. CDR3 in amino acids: CASSPRGPSNEQYF. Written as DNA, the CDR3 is TGTGCCAGCTCACCAAGGGGGCCCTCCAATGAGCAGTACTTC. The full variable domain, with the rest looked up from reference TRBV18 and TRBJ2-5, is NAGVMQNPRHLVRRRGQEARLRCSPMKGHSHVYWYRQLPEEGLKFMVYLQKENIIDESGMPKERFSAEFPKEGPSILRIQQVVRGDSAAYFCASSPRGPSNEQYFGPGTRLLVL.